This record looks at one T cell receptor (beta chain) sequence and its context. The target antigen is unknown. This sample was taken from a study of a mutant IDH1 vaccine in newly diagnosed glioma. Study in general: Most patients had radiochemotherapy with temozolomide before enrollment; others had one alone. V12 came at week 35, V13 at week 47.

Using immunoSEQ multiplex PCR, the repertoire was profiled, and TCRdb retains in-frame clones only, with some absent. The data contain some 60,000 clones, roughly 79% of them singletons. The ends were cut back, 0 bases at V and 0 bases at J, with 11 bases in the middle. Germline CDR1 is SGHNT and CDR2 is YENEEA. The CDR3 loop spans 17 amino acids. Indicated time point: week 35, safety follow-up. Doses consisted of 300 ug of mutant IDH1 20-mer peptide each, paired with topical imiquimod. General study findings and limits: Overall, around 94% of patients had vaccine-induced immune responses.

The sample here was PBMCs, taken from a glioma patient whose treatment included an IDH1 peptide vaccine. The receptor's source is a middle-aged man with glioma. This rearrangement joins TRBV11-3 to TRBJ2-2; no clear D gene. The CDR3 DNA reads as TGTGCCAGCAGCTTAGAGCTAGGGTATACGAACACCGGGGAGCTGTTTTTT. Translated: CASSLELGYTNTGELFF.